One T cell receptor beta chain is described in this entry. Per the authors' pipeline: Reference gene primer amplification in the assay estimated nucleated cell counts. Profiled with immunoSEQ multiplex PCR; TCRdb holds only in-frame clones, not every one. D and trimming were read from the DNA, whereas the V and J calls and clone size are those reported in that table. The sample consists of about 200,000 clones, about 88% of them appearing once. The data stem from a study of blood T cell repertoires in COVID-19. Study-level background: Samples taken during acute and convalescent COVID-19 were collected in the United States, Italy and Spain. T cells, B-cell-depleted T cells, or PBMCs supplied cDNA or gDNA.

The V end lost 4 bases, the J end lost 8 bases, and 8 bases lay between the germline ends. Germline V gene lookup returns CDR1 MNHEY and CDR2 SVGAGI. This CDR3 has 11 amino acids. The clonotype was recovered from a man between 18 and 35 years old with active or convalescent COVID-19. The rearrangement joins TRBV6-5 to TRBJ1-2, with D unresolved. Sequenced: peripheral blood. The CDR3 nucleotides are TGTGCCAGCAGTTGGGGAGCCGGCTACACCTTC. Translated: CASSWGAGYTF.